Listed below are T cell receptor beta chains from one sample, sequenced in a study of brain metastases from non-small cell lung cancer. Repertoires were generated with immunoSEQ multiplex PCR, while TCRdb's copy carries only in-frame clones and drops some. The repertoire holds 1,300 or so clones, with more than 75% as singletons. The sequenced sample was tissue from a brain metastasis. The receptor set was obtained from a donor aged 40 or older with non-small cell lung cancer. Both conserved end residues are part of each CDR3.

J gene | V gene | CDR3 protein
TRBJ2-1 | TRBV24-1 | CATSDSDRGVFF
TRBJ2-3 | TRBV4-2 | CASSQDGGSTDTQYF
TRBJ1-5 | TRBV27 | CASTLGPGSNQPQHF
TRBJ1-4 | TRBV6-2/TRBV6-3 | CASSYRGVATNEKLFF
TRBJ2-5 | TRBV13 | CASSLWGSETQYF
TRBJ2-1 | TRBV10-3 | CAIGRNHEQFF
TRBJ2-1 | TRBV5-5 | CASSWGGGSNNEQFF
TRBJ2-2 | TRBV13 | CASSLGTPGELFF
TRBJ2-2 | TRBV5-6 | CASSPSFETGINTGELFF
TRBJ2-7 | TRBV12-3/TRBV12-4 | CASRTGGYEQYF
TRBJ1-1 | TRBV10-2 | CASREEGKSYTEAFF
TRBJ2-3 | TRBV7-9 | CASSPADQLADTQYF
TRBJ2-7 | TRBV6-5 | CASNTQGVEQYF
TRBJ2-7 | TRBV30 | CAWSRPGVGTDEQYF
TRBJ1-3 | TRBV4-2 | CASSQEYGAGSGNTIYF
TRBJ1-5 | TRBV6-2/TRBV6-3 | CASSYGAGSNQPQHF
TRBJ2-5 | TRBV28 | CASSRGQRRETQYF
TRBJ2-7 | TRBV7-3 | CASSPPGKEQYF
TRBJ2-3 | TRBV2 | CASRERGEADTQYF
TRBJ1-3 | TRBV4-2 | CASSQETGTGGTGNTIYF
TRBJ2-6 | TRBV2 | CASSDRSSGANVLTF
TRBJ2-1 | TRBV5-1 | CASSLEGSGARSSYNEQFF
TRBJ2-1 | TRBV5-6 | CASSSVGTYNEQFF
TRBJ2-7 | TRBV4-2 | CASSQQGYEQYF
TRBJ1-2 | TRBV29-1 | CSVEGTGPFGYGYTF
TRBJ2-7 | TRBV9 | CASSLLGDGVLGYEQYF
TRBJ1-2 | TRBV18 | CASSPSIALGYTF
TRBJ2-3 | TRBV6-4 | CASSAGLADTDTQYF
TRBJ2-3 | TRBV9 | CASSIGLVLHLADTQYF
TRBJ2-1 | TRBV30 | CAWSPRGFLQFF
TRBJ2-2 | TRBV27 | CASSLGSGFGELFF
TRBJ1-3 | TRBV3-1/TRBV3-2 | CASSQASGVHTIYF
TRBJ1-1 | TRBV6-1 | CASSEAGMNTEAFF
TRBJ1-2 | TRBV10-3 | CAIPLTGGPNYGYTF
TRBJ2-2 | TRBV7-2 | CASSFSTRTRSGELFF
TRBJ1-5 | TRBV6-2/TRBV6-3 | CASSYYQGRNQPQHF
TRBJ2-6 | TRBV7-8 | CASSLPGTGGGGANVLTF
TRBJ1-1 | TRBV4-2 | CASSQDSPVNTEAFF
TRBJ2-3 | TRBV28 | CASSPFDTQYF
TRBJ1-1 | TRBV9 | CASSLGGGGGTEAFF
TRBJ1-2 | TRBV6-5 | CASSYLQGTGYTF
TRBJ2-7 | TRBV7-2 | CASSLALGGYEQYF
TRBJ2-1 | TRBV9 | CASSRTRVGEQFF
TRBJ2-3 | TRBV7-9 | CASTTTRGGLSLDTQYF
TRBJ2-1 | TRBV5-1 | CASSTVALAGGPRNEQFF
TRBJ2-3 | TRBV28 | CASSLPGADTQYF
TRBJ1-5 | TRBV5-6 | CASSLASGDNQPQHF
TRBJ1-1 | TRBV4-3 | CASSQDDRMNTEAFF
TRBJ2-7 | TRBV29-1 | CSGGDRRSSYEQYF
TRBJ1-1 | TRBV6-6 | CASNGNTEAFF
TRBJ1-2 | TRBV5-1 | CASSLGTGHRGYTF
TRBJ2-7 | TRBV28 | CASSLSDRGLYEQYF
TRBJ1-3 | TRBV5-4 | CASSLAPGPFSGNTIYF
TRBJ1-5 | TRBV7-3 | CASSLLPDQPQHF
TRBJ1-1 | TRBV7-9 | CASSSQREAFF
TRBJ1-2 | TRBV7-2 | CASSTESRNYGYTF
TRBJ2-3 | TRBV7-8 | CASSTVREISTDTQYF
TRBJ1-3 | TRBV5-5 | CASSLGSGDGNTIYF